This T cell receptor beta chain was identified in a study of Graves' ophthalmopathy and Graves' hyperthyroidism. Amplifying from RNA transcripts, the study obtained TCR beta CDR3 regions. The library came from an HTBI-primed first-round RT-PCR and a second-round multiplex PCR. TCRdb re-analysed the multiplex PCR reads in MiXCR, keeping a single row per CDR3 protein. The sample consists of some 350,000 distinct CDR3 sequences, roughly 17% of them appearing once. This clonotype appeared many times. With 3 bases clipped from V and 1 base from J, the junction kept 14 bases outside the gene matches. The CDR3 spans 18 residues.

The chain combines TRBV12-3 or TRBV12-4 with TRBJ1-1, with TRBD1 matching 7 bases. Sequencing was performed on peripheral blood. The source is an adult woman with stable Graves' hyperthyroidism. The CDR3 DNA sequence: TGTGCCAGCAGTTTTATGGGGGGGACAGTTCCGTCGAACACTGAAGCTTTCTTT. Protein sequence: CASSFMGGTVPSNTEAFF.